This T cell receptor (beta chain) was sequenced for a study of cytomegalovirus exposure and HLA in healthy donors. Germline CDR1 is PRHDT and CDR2 is FYEKMQ (reference sequence). The V and J ends lost 5 bases and 8 bases, in that order; junction bases with no gene match: 5. The CDR3 is 13 residues long. Notes on the study in general: The authors listed 180 or so TCR beta chains as cytomegalovirus-associated.

Turning to this clone: Antigen specificity is unknown.

Clones were read by immunoSEQ multiplex PCR, and TCRdb kept only the in-frame ones, dropping some. The repertoire consists of approximately 88,000 clones, with 84% occurring once and the leading ten covering about an eighth. The gene calls are TRBV13 and TRBJ1-4, with 7 bases identical to TRBD1. The source material was PBMCs. This clonotype originated in a woman between 18 and 29 years old in good health and CMV-seropositive. CDR3 loop: CASSLTGREKLFF. CDR3 DNA: TGTGCCAGCAGCCTGACAGGGCGAGAAAAACTGTTTTTT.